Shown below are 7 T cell receptor beta chains from a single sample sequenced in a study of T-cell reconstitution after alpha-beta-depleted transplantation in children listed by TCRdb under 2016. The method behind the library was PCR. TCRdb names Illumina HiSeq 2500 as the instrument used. TCR library preparation used molecular barcoding, with unique molecular identifiers applied to normalize quantification of the TCRbeta repertoire. The public sequencing data were trimmed at Q25 with fastp and processed into clonotypes with MiXCR by TCRdb, which kept only in-frame beta chains. For every CDR3 protein sequence, its rows merge into one entry that carries the most common genes and DNA. Within this sample are about 72,000 distinct CDR3 sequences, with around 7.9% of them counted one time only. The ten largest clonotypes hold more than 2.5% of the sample. The sequences come from PBMCs from the stem cell graft donor, collected from the stem cell graft. The receptors stem from a human donor who donated a stem cell graft to a child with acute lymphoblastic leukemia.

V gene TRBV5-4 combines with J gene TRBJ1-4, with a possible D match to TRBD1 (5 bases). V was clipped by 7 bases and J by 10 bases, with 20 bases between them. Germline loops: CDR1 SGHNT, CDR2 YYREEE (reference sequence). The CDR3 sequence is 14 residues long. In nucleotides, the CDR3 is TGTGCCAGCGGCTCGGGGCAGACCGGCGCAAAACTGTTTTTT. Protein: CASGSGQTGAKLFF. The whole variable domain, remainder taken from reference TRBV5-4 and TRBJ1-4, is ETGVTQSPTHLIKTRGQQVTLRCSSQSGHNTVSWYQQALGQGPQFIFQYYREEENGRGNFPPRFSGLQFPNYSSELNVNALELDDSALYLCASGSGQTGAKLFFGSGTQLSVL.

The table lists this clonotype with many counts. The chain joins TRBV24-1 to TRBJ2-2; D unresolved. CDR1 and CDR2 (germline): KGHDR, SFDVKD. CDR3 length equals 14 residues. V was clipped by 9 bases and J by 1 base, with 11 bases between them. The CDR3 sequence is CATRDTMNTGELFF. As DNA, the CDR3 is TGTGCCACCCGAGACACAATGAACACCGGGGAGCTGTTTTTT.

In its sample, this clonotype was seen a few times. The gene calls are TRBV7-8 and TRBJ1-5, with D perhaps TRBD1 (5 bases). Germline CDR1 is SGHVS and CDR2 is FQNEAQ. The CDR3 is 16 residues long. Trimming removed 5 bases at V and 5 bases at J, with 19 bases between. The CDR3 DNA is TGTGCCAGCAGCCCCTTCACTTGGCAGGGCGATCAGCCCCAGCATTTT. Encoded protein: CASSPFTWQGDQPQHF.

This clonotype was detected many times. The chain couples TRBV10-3 to TRBJ2-2; TRBD2 matches 13 bases. In germline, CDR1 is ENHRY, CDR2 SYGVKD. J gave up 7 bases and V 3 bases, and 5 bases lay outside the gene matches. The length of the CDR3 is 16 residues. The CDR3 region has the DNA TGTGCCATCAGTGAACTAGCGGGAGGGCCGGGCGGGGAGCTGTTTTTT. This sequence encodes CAISELAGGPGGELFF.

This clonotype was seen repeatedly, ten times or more. This chain connects TRBV7-2 to TRBJ2-1, with TRBD2 identical over 8 bases. The germline gives CDR1 SGHTA, CDR2 FQGNSA. After removal of 4 bases from V and 0 bases from J, the junction contained 11 bases not matched to a gene. The CDR3 contains 18 residues. The DNA of the CDR3 is TGTGCCAGCAGCTCTAGTTTGATCGGGACTAGCTCCTACAATGAGCAGTTCTTC. This codes for CASSSSLIGTSSYNEQFF.

The V gene is TRBV7-9, the J gene TRBJ2-7; either TRBD1 or TRBD2 may fit D (5 bases each). Trimming pared 4 bases from V and 1 base from J, leaving 17 bases between. Germline CDR1 is SEHNR and CDR2 is FQNEAQ (reference sequence). This CDR3 is built from 16 residues. DNA for the CDR3: TGTGCCAGCAGCTCGCCCCGGGACGGACCTTCCTACGAGCAGTACTTC. Protein sequence: CASSSPRDGPSYEQYF. The variable domain in full, with the rest retrieved from reference TRBV7-9 and TRBJ2-7, is DTGVSQNPRHKITKRGQNVTFRCDPISEHNRLYWYRQTLGQGPEFLTYFQNEAQLEKSRLLSDRFSAERPKGSFSTLEIQRTEQGDSAMYLCASSSPRDGPSYEQYFGPGTRLTVT.

This clonotype occurred a few times. J is TRBJ2-2 and V is TRBV28, with D perhaps TRBD1 or TRBD2 (7 bases each). Germline CDR1 is MDHEN and CDR2 is SYDVKM. V lost 5 bases and J 4 bases, leaving 20 bases between the germline ends. This CDR3 region has 17 residues. The CDR3 nucleotides read TGTGCCAGCAGTCTACAGGGGCAAGCGGGACTCACCGGGGAGCTGTTTTTT. Its protein is CASSLQGQAGLTGELFF.